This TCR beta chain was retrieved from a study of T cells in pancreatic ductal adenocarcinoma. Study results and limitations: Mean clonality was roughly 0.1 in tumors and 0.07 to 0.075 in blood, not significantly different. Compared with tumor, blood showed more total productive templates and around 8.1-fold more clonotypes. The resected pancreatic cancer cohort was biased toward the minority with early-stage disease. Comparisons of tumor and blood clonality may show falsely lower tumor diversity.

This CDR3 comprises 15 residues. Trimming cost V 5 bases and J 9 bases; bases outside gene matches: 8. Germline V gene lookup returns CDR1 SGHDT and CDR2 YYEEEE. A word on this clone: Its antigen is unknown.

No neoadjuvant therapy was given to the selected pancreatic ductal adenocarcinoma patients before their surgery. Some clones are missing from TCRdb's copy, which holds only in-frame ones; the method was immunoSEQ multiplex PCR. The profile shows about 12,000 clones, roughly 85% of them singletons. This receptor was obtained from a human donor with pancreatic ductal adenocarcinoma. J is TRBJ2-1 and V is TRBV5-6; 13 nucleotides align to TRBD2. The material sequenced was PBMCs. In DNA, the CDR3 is TGTGCCAGCAGTCCGACTAGCGGGGGGTCCCTTGAGCAGTTCTTC. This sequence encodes CASSPTSGGSLEQFF.